The source of this T cell receptor beta chain is a study of cytomegalovirus exposure and HLA in healthy donors. Germline trimming cut 0 bases from V and 3 bases from J; bases unmatched to any gene: 5. The CDR3 has 17 residues. From germline, CDR1 is LNHNV and CDR2 YYDKDF (reference sequence). A word on this clone: Its antigen is currently unknown.

PCR involved 60 Vbeta and 13 Jbeta primers. Assay used: immunoSEQ multiplex PCR; TCRdb lists only in-frame clones, some missing. The sample has fewer than 150,000 clones. Overall study findings and caveats: TCR beta V segments were, for the most part, productive about 87% or about 30% of the time in an earlier analysis.

Donors showed nominal health when sampled, although they likely had unrecorded immune exposures. The receptor was isolated from a man aged 35 to 55 in good health and CMV-seronegative. This chain joins TRBV15 and TRBJ2-1; 10 bases line up with TRBD2. The sample was PBMCs. CDR3 bases: TGTGCCACCAGCAGAGAGATCCTAGCGGGGGACTACAATGAGCAGTTCTTC. Its translation is CATSREILAGDYNEQFF.